Listed here are 16 T cell receptor beta chains from one sample, sequenced in a study of OX40 agonist ivuxolimab in advanced cancers. Some clones are missing from TCRdb's copy, which holds only in-frame ones; the method was immunoSEQ multiplex PCR. The data show approximately 70,000 clones, around 85% seen once. Here the sequenced sample was CD4+ or CD8+ T cells sorted from blood, taken in a trial of the OX40 agonist ivuxolimab. The receptor source for this set is an adult with an advanced solid tumor such as melanoma, head and neck, liver or kidney cancer.

This clone appeared a few times. The V call is TRBV19, the J call TRBJ1-2; perhaps TRBD1 as D (6 bases). The germline V gene has CDR1 LNHDA and CDR2 SQIVND (reference sequence). V was shortened by 7 bases and J by 4 bases, with 16 bases between the two germline ends. The CDR3 has 14 amino acids. CDR3 bases: TGTGCCAGTACCCGGGACAACGATATCTATGGCTACACCTTC. Protein: CASTRDNDIYGYTF.

V and J are TRBV29-1 and TRBJ2-7; D is unresolved. CDR1 and CDR2 from the germline V gene are SQVTM and ANQGSEA. CDR3 length: 12 residues. V was cut by 4 bases and J by 4 bases, with 11 bases left in between. CDR3 coding DNA: TGCAGCGTTGTTTCCGGGTGGTACGAGCAGTACTTC. Translation gives CSVVSGWYEQYF.

The chain carries TRBV19 and TRBJ2-2; TRBD1 aligns across 7 bases. The ends lost 6 bases at V and 5 bases at J; junction bases unmatched: 6. Germline V gives CDR1 LNHDA, CDR2 SQIVND (reference sequence). This CDR3 region has 14 residues. The CDR3 sequence: CASRALTGTGELFF. As DNA, the CDR3 is TGTGCCAGTAGGGCCTTGACAGGGACCGGGGAGCTGTTTTTT.

This chain joins TRBV6-1 and TRBJ2-5; TRBD1 aligns across 8 bases. The CDR3 extends over 16 amino acids. V was clipped by 3 bases and J by 6 bases; unmatched bases: 12. The germline gives CDR1 MNHNS, CDR2 SASEGT. The DNA for the CDR3 is TGTGCCAGCAGTGATAGTGGGCAGGGGGCAGGAAAGACCCAGTACTTC. Translated: CASSDSGQGAGKTQYF.

V is TRBV5-1 and J is TRBJ1-1, with 9 positions matching TRBD1. The V segment lost 0 bases and the J segment 10 bases; nucleotides outside the gene matches: 10. The germline V gene has CDR1 SGHRS and CDR2 YFSETQ. This CDR3 spans 15 amino acids. CDR3 in amino acids: CASSLVGTGNFGAFF. DNA for the CDR3: TGCGCCAGCAGCTTGGTAGGGACAGGGAATTTCGGAGCTTTCTTT.

The rearrangement uses TRBV9 and TRBJ2-7, with 10 positions matching TRBD1. The CDR3 length is 16 residues. Germline V gives CDR1 SGDLS, CDR2 YYNGEE. With V trimmed by 3 bases and J by 0 bases, 6 bases remained unmatched. Written as DNA, the CDR3 is TGTGCCAGCAGCGGATACGGGACAGGGGACTCCTACGAGCAGTACTTC. It specifies CASSGYGTGDSYEQYF.

This clone was detected only a few times. Written as DNA, the CDR3 is TGCAGCGTTGTTCCCCAGGAGAACACTGAAGCTTTCTTT. Residues: CSVVPQENTEAFF. The rearrangement links TRBV29-1 to TRBJ1-1, with unresolved D. V dropped 4 bases and J dropped 1 base, with 10 bases sitting between them. Germline lookup yields CDR1 SQVTM and CDR2 ANQGSEA. The CDR3 is 13 amino acids.

The chain couples TRBV6-1 to TRBJ1-3, with 10 bases identical to TRBD1. The germline V gene has CDR1 MNHNS and CDR2 SASEGT. The V and J ends lost 4 bases and 4 bases, in that order; junction bases with no gene match: 7. This CDR3 comprises 16 residues. CDR3 in amino acids: CASSAGTGVYGNTIYF. The CDR3 DNA sequence: TGTGCCAGCAGTGCCGGGACAGGGGTTTACGGAAACACCATATATTTT.

The gene calls are TRBV2 and TRBJ2-3; D might be TRBD1 or TRBD2, each matching 5 bases. CDR3 size: 20 residues. Trimming removed 5 bases at V and 0 bases at J, with 27 bases between. The germline V gene encodes CDR1 SNHLY and CDR2 FYNNEI. CDR3 residues: CASSRSQFPGRALSTDTQYF. The CDR3 DNA reads as TGTGCCAGCAGTAGATCCCAATTTCCGGGACGGGCATTGAGCACAGATACGCAGTATTTT.

For this clone: The sample contains more than one DNA sequence encoding this CDR3. Here the CDR3 DNA reads TGTGCCAGTAGGGGCGTCTCCTTATCGCCCTATGGCTACACCTTC. It translates to CASRGVSLSPYGYTF. The V and J genes are TRBV19 and TRBJ1-2; D unresolved. The germline gives CDR1 LNHDA, CDR2 SQIVND (reference sequence). The CDR3 is 15 residues long. Trimming stripped 6 bases from V and 4 bases from J, with 18 bases between. Full variable domain (rest looked up from reference TRBV19 and TRBJ1-2): DGGITQSPKYLFRKEGQNVTLSCEQNLNHDAMYWYRQDPGQGLRLIYYSQIVNDFQKGDIAEGYSVSREKKESFPLTVTSAQKNPTAFYLCASRGVSLSPYGYTFGSGTRLTVV.

The rearrangement joins TRBV5-6 to TRBJ1-4; D ambiguous. The germline CDR1 and CDR2 sequences are SGHDT and YYEEEE. Trimming left V 4 bases short and J 7 bases short, with 14 bases between. The CDR3 is made up of 14 amino acids. CDR3 sequence (DNA): TGTGCCAGCAGCCTTGATATATCCAGTGAAAAACTGTTTTTT. Amino acid sequence: CASSLDISSEKLFF. Full variable domain (remainder filled in from reference TRBV5-6 and TRBJ1-4): DAGVTQSPTHLIKTRGQQVTLRCSPKSGHDTVSWYQQALGQGPQFIFQYYEEEERQRGNFPDRFSGHQFPNYSSELNVNALLLGDSALYLCASSLDISSEKLFFGSGTQLSVL.

The V and J genes are TRBV4-3 and TRBJ2-3; 13 positions agree with TRBD2. Germline V gene sequence: CDR1 LGHNA, CDR2 YSLEER. The CDR3 is 14 residues long. V trimming: 4 bases; J trimming: 6 bases; junction bases outside the gene matches: 1. The CDR3 bases are TGCGCCAGCAGCCGGACTAGCGGGAGTGATACGCAGTATTTT. Translation gives CASSRTSGSDTQYF.

J is TRBJ1-6 and V is TRBV19, with a tentative D call TRBD1 (5 bases). The CDR3 loop spans 17 amino acids. With 5 bases removed from V and 0 bases from J, the gap between germline ends came to 14 bases. From germline, CDR1 is LNHDA and CDR2 SQIVND (reference sequence). The CDR3 reads CASSSTEISSYNSPLHF. DNA for the CDR3: TGTGCCAGTAGTTCGACAGAAATAAGCTCCTATAATTCACCCCTCCACTTT.

This chain links TRBV2 with TRBJ2-7, with 9 bases that match TRBD2. J gave up 0 bases and V 8 bases, and 5 bases lay outside the gene matches. The CDR3 totals 14 residues. Germline values: CDR1 SNHLY, CDR2 FYNNEI. The CDR3 sequence is CASRSSGASYEQYF. CDR3 nucleotide sequence: TGTGCCAGCCGATCTAGCGGGGCCTCCTACGAGCAGTACTTC.

This clone was seen once. The chain joins TRBV6-6 to TRBJ2-7, with D hard to call. Trimming cost V 7 bases and J 2 bases, with 12 bases left between them. Germline V gives CDR1 MNHNY, CDR2 SVGAGI (reference sequence). The CDR3 has 13 amino acids. The chain's CDR3 is CASNPVTTYEQYF. CDR3 sequence (DNA): TGTGCCAGCAACCCGGTGACCACCTACGAGCAGTACTTC.

The rearrangement uses TRBV4-1 and TRBJ1-2; D is unresolved. This CDR3 is 15 amino acids long. The V end lost 2 bases, the J end lost 1 base, and 11 bases lay between the germline ends. Germline V lookup: CDR1 MGHRA, CDR2 YSYEKL. The CDR3 bases are TGCGCCAGCAGCCAAACAGATTTTCTTAACTATGGCTACACCTTC. This codes for CASSQTDFLNYGYTF.